The clone carrying this T cell receptor beta chain was counted at least ten times. Amplification of TCR beta CDR3 regions used RNA as the template. When the TCR CDR3 underwent first-round RT-PCR, the HTBI primer set was used. From the multiplex PCR reads, TCRdb called clonotypes with MiXCR, one entry per CDR3 protein. The profile shows around 620,000 distinct CDR3 sequences, roughly 16% of them singletons. CDR1 and CDR2 from the germline V gene are MNHEY and SMNVEV (reference sequence). There are 15 residues in the CDR3. Between the trimmed V and J ends, which lost 6 bases and 8 bases, there was a span of 17 bases. The sample originates from a study of T cells in Graves' hyperthyroidism and ophthalmopathy.

This receptor was taken from a woman in her thirties with Graves' hyperthyroidism. The material sequenced was blood. The chain employs TRBV27 and TRBJ1-6; D is perhaps TRBD1 (5 bases). The CDR3 bases are TGTGCCAGCAGGACTCGTCCGGGGGGGGATTCACCCCTCCACTTT. It translates to CASRTRPGGDSPLHF.